This T cell receptor (beta chain) came from a study of blood T cell repertoires in COVID-19. Study as a whole: Sites in the United States, Italy and Spain provided acute and convalescent COVID-19 samples. T cells, B-cell-depleted T cells, or PBMCs provided the cDNA or gDNA that served as material.

The junction had 10 bases not matched to a gene; V was cut back by 2 bases and J by 3 bases. This CDR3 spans 17 amino acids. Authors' data handling: Reference gene primer amplification yielded estimated nucleated cell counts. Sequencing used immunoSEQ multiplex PCR; TCRdb keeps in-frame clones, though not all of them. V, J and clone size are taken as reported in that table, and D and trimming were inferred from the DNA itself. Counted here are about 400,000 clones, around 89% occurring once; the ten biggest clones make up 0.95% to 1.5%. Sequencing used peripheral blood. V is TRBV23-1 and J is TRBJ1-5; 7 bases map to TRBD1. TRBV23-1 is classed as an ORF, of uncertain function. This TCR was recovered from a man aged 40-49 years with acute or convalescent COVID-19. CDR3 amino acids: CASSQASGTVFNQPQHF. The CDR3, as DNA: TGCGCCAGCAGTCAAGCATCCGGGACAGTATTCAATCAGCCCCAGCATTTT.